This is a list of T cell receptor beta chains from one sample in a study of cytomegalovirus exposure and HLA in healthy donors. Produced via immunoSEQ multiplex PCR; TCRdb's table is partial and in-frame only. The sample gives some 120,000 clones, 9.5% of which show up once; less than 4% is in the top ten. Material for sequencing was PBMCs. Every receptor here comes from a man younger than 45 in good health and CMV-seronegative. The CDR3 runs from the conserved cysteine through the conserved F or W. D genes are given only for firm matches. Clone size is shown for a subset of rows, as once, few, many or a class of expanded clone.

>.|TRBD2|TRBJ2-1|TRBV5-8
TGTGCCAGCAGCCGGACTAGCGGGGTGAACAATGAGCAGTTCTTC
CASSRTSGVNNEQFF
>few|.|TRBJ1-4|TRBV6-1
TGTGCCAGCAGTGAAGGGGGCGGAGCTAATGAAAAACTGTTTTTT
CASSEGGGANEKLFF
>few|TRBD1|TRBJ2-5|TRBV19
TGTGCCAGTACCCTTCGGACAGGGGGCCAAGAGACCCAGTACTTC
CASTLRTGGQETQYF
>few|TRBD1|TRBJ2-5|TRBV5-4
TGTGCCAGCAGCTTGGGGGGGGGACGGACAGGGGGACAAGAGACCCAGTACTTC
CASSLGGGRTGGQETQYF
>few|TRBD1|TRBJ2-1|TRBV7-9
TGTGCCAGCAGCACCGGGACAGTCTACAATGAGCAGTTCTTC
CASSTGTVYNEQFF
>few|TRBD2|TRBJ2-3|TRBV6-6
TGTGCCAGCACCCTAGCGGAAAGGTCCACAGATACGCAGTATTTT
CASTLAERSTDTQYF
>few|TRBD1|TRBJ1-1|TRBV5-1
TGCGCCAGCAGCCTTCGGACAGGGGCCTTTGAAGCTTTCTTT
CASSLRTGAFEAFF
>.|.|TRBJ1-1|TRBV4-3
TGCGCCAGCAGCCAAGACTCAAGAGGGCTCGAAGCTTTCTTT
CASSQDSRGLEAFF
>.|.|TRBJ2-5|TRBV4-3
TGCGCCAGCAGCCGAACCTCGCACACTTTTCAAGAGGCCCAGTACTTC
CASSRTSHTFQEAQYF
>.|.|TRBJ2-7|TRBV30
TGTGCCTGGCGGTCCACCTACGAGCAGTACTTC
CAWRSTYEQYF
>few|.|TRBJ2-1|TRBV6-1
TGTGCCAGCATGACGACTAGGAGCTCCTACAATGAGCAGTTCTTC
CASMTTRSSYNEQFF
>.|TRBD1|TRBJ2-3|TRBV28
TGTGCCAGCAGCCAAAGACTCCAAACAGGGGTGACAGATACGCAGTATTTT
CASSQRLQTGVTDTQYF
>.|TRBD1|TRBJ2-7|TRBV9
TGTGCCAGCAGCGTAGCTTTAGGGACAGGGGGCCCCAAGGAGCAGTACTTC
CASSVALGTGGPKEQYF
>few|.|TRBJ2-2|TRBV19
TGTGCCAGTAAGGCAGGCGTAGGCGACACCGGGGAGCTGTTTTTT
CASKAGVGDTGELFF
>few|.|TRBJ1-5|TRBV2
TGTGCCAGCAGTCCTACAGCCGCGGGGAGCAATCAGCCCCAGCATTTT
CASSPTAAGSNQPQHF
>few|.|TRBJ2-7|TRBV9
TGTGCCAGCAGCGCGACCCCGGGAAGCTACGAGCAGTACTTC
CASSATPGSYEQYF
>few|.|TRBJ2-1|TRBV9
TGTGCCAGCAGCGTAGACGGCGGACTCTCCTACAATGAGCAGTTCTTC
CASSVDGGLSYNEQFF
>few|.|TRBJ1-1|TRBV7-9
TGTGCCAGCAGCTTAAAGAGGAACACTGAAGCTTTCTTT
CASSLKRNTEAFF
>few|TRBD1|TRBJ2-2|TRBV6-1
TGTGCCAGCAGGCGGACAGGGTCCGGCGGGGAGCTGTTTTTT
CASRRTGSGGELFF
>few|.|TRBJ2-7|TRBV7-9
TGTGCCAGCAGCCCAAGGGGGTTCGCCTACGAGCAGTACTTC
CASSPRGFAYEQYF
>few|.|TRBJ1-1|TRBV7-9
TGTGCCAGCAGCTATGGACAGAACACTGAAGCTTTCTTT
CASSYGQNTEAFF
>few|.|TRBJ1-5|TRBV5-5
TGTGCCAGCAGCTTGGGCCAGGCATGGGGCAATCAGCCCCAGCATTTT
CASSLGQAWGNQPQHF
>.|TRBD2|TRBJ2-7|TRBV6-1
TGTGCCAGCAGTGATACTAGCGGGAGGCCAGACGAGCAGTACTTC
CASSDTSGRPDEQYF
>.|TRBD2|TRBJ2-3|TRBV5-1
TGCGCCAGCAGCTTGTTTAGCGGGGGGGCCTCTAGCACAGATACGCAGTATTTT
CASSLFSGGASSTDTQYF
>.|.|TRBJ2-3|TRBV18
TGTGCCAGCTCACCAAGCCCGGATACGCAGTATTTT
CASSPSPDTQYF
>few|TRBD1|TRBJ1-4|TRBV28
TGTGCCAGCAGTTTATCGTATTGGGGACAGGGCCTCGATAATGAAAAACTGTTTTTT
CASSLSYWGQGLDNEKLFF
>few|.|TRBJ2-7|TRBV6-5
TGTGCCAGCAGTTACAAGACAGCCTACGAGCAGTACTTC
CASSYKTAYEQYF
>.|TRBD1|TRBJ2-7|TRBV29-1
TGCAGCGTTGAAGAGGGACAGGGGGCTCCCTACGAGCAGTACTTC
CSVEEGQGAPYEQYF
>.|TRBD2|TRBJ2-2|TRBV5-1
TGCGCCAGCAGCTCCCCTAGCGGGAGTGGTAACACCGGGGAGCTGTTTTTT
CASSSPSGSGNTGELFF
>few|TRBD1|TRBJ2-7|TRBV27
TGTGCCAGCGGCCGGGACAGATCCTACGAGCAGTACTTC
CASGRDRSYEQYF
>few|.|TRBJ1-4|TRBV2
TGTGCCAGCAGTGCAAAAGACGGACCGGGGGGTGAAAAACTGTTTTTT
CASSAKDGPGGEKLFF
>.|TRBD1|TRBJ1-1|TRBV18
TGTGCCAGCTCAGCTACAGGGGGAAGAGATACTGAAGCTTTCTTT
CASSATGGRDTEAFF
>.|.|TRBJ2-3|TRBV5-1
TGCGCCAGCAGAACTTCAGGGCAAGATACGCAGTATTTT
CASRTSGQDTQYF
>few|.|TRBJ2-3|TRBV6-1
TGTGCCAGCAGTGTCCAGGGGAGCACAGATACGCAGTATTTT
CASSVQGSTDTQYF
>.|TRBD1|TRBJ2-5|TRBV5-6
TGTGCCAGCAGCTTGCGAGGGGGCGGGGAGACCCAGTACTTC
CASSLRGGGETQYF
>.|.|TRBJ2-3|TRBV28
TGTGCCAGCAGTTCCCTGGGTGGATTCTATAGGGGGGGGGCAGATACGCAGTATTTT
CASSSLGGFYRGGADTQYF
>few|.|TRBJ1-4|TRBV9
TGTGCCAGCAGCGTAGCTCCCGACGGGGCAACTAATGAAAAACTGTTTTTT
CASSVAPDGATNEKLFF
>.|TRBD1|TRBJ2-1|TRBV19
TGTGCCAGTAGTCTAGCCGGGACAGCCTTTTTCTTC
CASSLAGTAFFF
>.|.|TRBJ2-2|TRBV5-1
TGCGCCAGCAGCTCCGTCACCGGGGAGCTGTTTTTT
CASSSVTGELFF
>.|.|TRBJ1-1|TRBV25-1
TGTGCCAGCAGGGTAAGGACAGAGAACACTGAAGCTTTCTTT
CASRVRTENTEAFF
>few|TRBD1|TRBJ1-5|TRBV9
TGTGCCAGCCTCACAGGGGAGGTTGCGCCCCAGCATTTT
CASLTGEVAPQHF
>few|TRBD2|TRBJ2-7|TRBV28
TGTGCCAGCAGTCCCTCAAGCGGGGACGAGCAGTACTTC
CASSPSSGDEQYF
>few|.|TRBJ2-1|TRBV29-1
TGCAGCGTTGGGAAGGGGACCTACAATGAGCAGTTCTTC
CSVGKGTYNEQFF
>.|TRBD1|TRBJ2-1|TRBV5-5
TGTGCCAGCAGCTTACCCCAGGGGGCTGAAAATGAGCAGTTCTTC
CASSLPQGAENEQFF
>few|TRBD1|TRBJ2-2|TRBV28
TGTGCCAGCAGTCTCACAGGGGAAACCGGGGAGCTGTTTTTT
CASSLTGETGELFF
>.|TRBD1|TRBJ1-2|TRBV4-3
TGCGCCAGCAGCCAAGATCGGGCAGGGGGCAGGTATGGCTACACCTTC
CASSQDRAGGRYGYTF
>.|TRBD1|TRBJ2-7|TRBV18
TGTGCCAGCTCAACGGGGACAGAGTACGAGCAGTACTTC
CASSTGTEYEQYF
>few|TRBD1|TRBJ2-3|TRBV10-3
TGTGCCATAACCCCGACAGGGGCAGATACGCAGTATTTT
CAITPTGADTQYF
>.|TRBD1|TRBJ1-5|TRBV10-3
TGTGCCATCAGTTCTGGACAGGGATATCAGCCCCAGCATTTT
CAISSGQGYQPQHF
>few|.|TRBJ2-2|TRBV29-1
TGCAGCGTTGAGTTCAGGGCGAACACCGGGGAGCTGTTTTTT
CSVEFRANTGELFF
>.|.|TRBJ1-6|TRBV5-1
TGCGCCAGCAGCTCGGGTGGTTCACCCCTCCACTTT
CASSSGGSPLHF
>few|.|TRBJ1-5|TRBV4-3
TGCGCCAGCAGCCAAGATAAAGGGAGCGGACAGCCCCAGCATTTT
CASSQDKGSGQPQHF
>.|.|TRBJ1-2|TRBV7-2
TGTGCCAGCAGCTTAGGGGCCGTACGGAGAAGGGGCTATGGCTACACCTTC
CASSLGAVRRRGYGYTF
>few|TRBD1|TRBJ1-2|TRBV19
TGTGCCAGTAGTCCCCAGCGGACAGGGTTAGCTAACTATGGCTACACCTTC
CASSPQRTGLANYGYTF
>.|.|TRBJ1-6|TRBV30
TGTGCCTGGAATGCGGGCGCGGGAAATTCACCCCTCCACTTT
CAWNAGAGNSPLHF
>few|.|TRBJ2-3|TRBV19
TGTGCCAGTAGTGTAGGAGGGCCAGATACGCAGTATTTT
CASSVGGPDTQYF
>.|TRBD1|TRBJ1-4|TRBV5-5
TGTGCCAGCAGCTTCGGAATCGGGACAGGGGGCGAAAAACTGTTTTTT
CASSFGIGTGGEKLFF
>.|TRBD1|TRBJ1-1|TRBV19
TGTGCCAGTAGTGGGGGACAGGGGACTGAAGCTTTCTTT
CASSGGQGTEAFF